A single sample is the source of the 10 T cell receptor beta chains below, sequenced in a study of cytomegalovirus exposure and HLA in healthy donors. The primer mix had 60 Vbeta and 13 Jbeta primers. Libraries were prepared by immunoSEQ multiplex PCR; TCRdb keeps only in-frame clonotypes and omits some of them. This table has 150,000 or so clones, approximately 80% appearing once. Material: PBMCs. These receptors were collected from a middle-aged woman in good health and CMV-seronegative.

This clone was recorded once. CDR3 residues: CSVVEGAGYGYTF. The CDR3 bases are TGCAGCGTTGTGGAGGGGGCCGGGTATGGCTACACCTTC. The chain couples TRBV29-1 to TRBJ1-2; TRBD1 aligns across 7 bases. V was pared by 4 bases and J by 5 bases, with 7 bases of the junction left unmatched. CDR1 is SQVTM, CDR2 ANQGSEA, per germline. The CDR3 spans 13 residues.

V usage is TRBV9 and J usage is TRBJ1-4; TRBD1 aligns across 7 bases. Losses at the gene ends were 7 bases for V and 5 bases for J; bases not matched to a gene: 8. CDR3 length: 14 residues. Germline CDR1 SGDLS, CDR2 YYNGEE. CDR3 sequence reads: CASVGGRGNEKLFF. CDR3 nucleotides: TGTGCCAGCGTGGGGGGCAGGGGGAATGAAAAACTGTTTTTT.

CDR3 coding DNA: TGTGCCAGCAGCTTGCTGGACAACTCTGGGGCCAACGTCCTGACTTTC. Amino acid sequence: CASSLLDNSGANVLTF. The chain has TRBV7-9 and TRBJ2-6; a weak D match, TRBD1 (5 bases). Germline loops: CDR1 SEHNR, CDR2 FQNEAQ (reference sequence). V was trimmed by 3 bases and J by 0 bases, leaving 9 bases between them. The CDR3 is made up of 16 amino acids. The full variable domain, its missing parts supplied by reference TRBV7-9 and TRBJ2-6, is DTGVSQNPRHKITKRGQNVTFRCDPISEHNRLYWYRQTLGQGPEFLTYFQNEAQLEKSRLLSDRFSAERPKGSFSTLEIQRTEQGDSAMYLCASSLLDNSGANVLTFGAGSRLTVL.

The chain joins TRBV5-1 to TRBJ1-2; D is perhaps TRBD1 (5 bases). Germline CDR1 reads SGHRS; CDR2 reads YFSETQ. V shed 1 base and J shed 5 bases, with 12 bases lying between them. The CDR3 consists of 14 residues. CDR3 protein: CASSLRSTDYGYTF. CDR3 in DNA: TGCGCCAGCAGCTTGCGGTCGACAGATTATGGCTACACCTTC.

V gene TRBV6-5 combines with J gene TRBJ1-4; no clear D. Per germline, CDR1 MNHEY and CDR2 SVGAGI. The V and J ends lost 2 bases and 3 bases respectively, with 7 bases between them. The CDR3 spans 14 residues. CDR3 region: CASSYTGANEKLFF. CDR3 in DNA: TGTGCCAGCAGTTACACCGGAGCTAATGAAAAACTGTTTTTT.

The genes are TRBV9 and TRBJ2-1; TRBD2 matches 9 bases. Germline loops: CDR1 SGDLS, CDR2 YYNGEE. This CDR3 has 16 residues. V lost 0 bases, J lost 8 bases, and 9 bases stayed unmatched. DNA for the CDR3: TGTGCCAGCAGCGTAGTGGCTGGACTAGCGTTATATGAGCAGTTCTTC. Its translation: CASSVVAGLALYEQFF.

The J gene is TRBJ2-2, the V gene TRBV2; TRBD1 aligns across 8 bases. The CDR3 consists of 15 residues. Trimming at V came to 7 bases and at J to 5 bases, leaving 9 bases not matched to a gene. In germline, CDR1 is SNHLY, CDR2 FYNNEI. The CDR3 protein is CASTAGQGFTGELFF. The CDR3 coding sequence is TGTGCCAGCACAGCAGGACAGGGTTTTACCGGGGAGCTGTTTTTT.

The chain has TRBV5-1 and TRBJ1-1; D is perhaps TRBD1 (6 bases). CDR1 SGHRS and CDR2 YFSETQ come from the germline V gene. V lost 2 bases and J 4 bases, leaving 18 bases between the germline ends. The CDR3 has 16 amino acids. The CDR3 loop is CASSFGPGVGGTEAFF. DNA of the CDR3: TGCGCCAGCAGCTTTGGTCCAGGGGTTGGAGGCACTGAAGCTTTCTTT.

The chain joins TRBV7-9 to TRBJ1-5; D call uncertain. Trimming left V 4 bases short and J 5 bases short, with 9 bases between. This CDR3 comprises 13 residues. Germline V gene data show CDR1 as SEHNR and CDR2 as FQNEAQ (reference sequence). The CDR3 DNA reads as TGTGCCAGCAGCTCCCGAGGCGATCAGCCCCAGCATTTT. Its protein is CASSSRGDQPQHF.

This clone occurred once. The chain uses TRBV7-6 and TRBJ1-2; D perhaps matches TRBD1 (6 bases). Germline CDR1 reads SGHVS; CDR2 reads FNYEAQ. Between the trimmed V and J ends, which lost 4 bases and 1 base, there was a span of 10 bases. This CDR3 comprises 14 residues. The CDR3 DNA reads TGTGCCAGCAGCTCCCCGACAGGTAACTATGGCTACACCTTC. Translating gives CASSSPTGNYGYTF. Combining the CDR3 with reference TRBV7-6 and TRBJ1-2 gives the whole variable domain GAGVSQSPRYKVTKRGQDVALRCDPISGHVSLYWYRQALGQGPEFLTYFNYEAQQDKSGLPNDRFSAERPEGSISTLTIQRTEQRDSAMYRCASSSPTGNYGYTFGSGTRLTVV.